A selection of T cell receptor beta chains follows, all from one sample in a study of shared T cell receptors in the human thymus. Assay used: immunoSEQ multiplex PCR; TCRdb lists only in-frame clones, some missing. The sample lists some 700,000 clones, roughly 90% occurring once. The same specimen was also included in a second study, on human thymus T cells.

Sequencing used thymocytes. Receptors originate from a boy less than two years old with a congenital heart defect. Each CDR3 is given with its conserved first and last residue. The D gene is left open where the match is weak. Expanded clones get a size class; other rows say once, few or many, or leave the size out.

size | J | D | V | DNA | CDR3
NA | TRBJ2-7 | NA | TRBV7-9 | TGTGCCAGCAGCTCGTTGGACACTTCCTACGAGCAGTACTTC | CASSSLDTSYEQYF
NA | TRBJ1-2 | TRBD1 | TRBV12-5 | TGTGCTAGTGGTCTTCACCCAGGGGGTTATCTCAAGGGGGACATACTTAACTATGGCTACACCTTC | CASGLHPGGYLKGDILNYGYTF
NA | TRBJ1-1 | NA | TRBV14 | TGTGCCAGCAGCCAAGAGGAATGGGGCGGCCAGGGGCTGACTAACACTGAAGCTTTCTTT | CASSQEEWGGQGLTNTEAFF
NA | TRBJ2-7 | TRBD1 | TRBV2 | TGTGCCAGCAGTCCCAGACAGGGTTGGGAGCAGTACTTC | CASSPRQGWEQYF
NA | TRBJ2-2 | TRBD2 | TRBV9 | TGTGCCAGCAGCGTAGGGGGGACTAGGGGGAAAAGCGGGGAGCTGTTTTTT | CASSVGGTRGKSGELFF
NA | TRBJ2-1 | NA | TRBV29-1 | TGCAGCGTTGATGCGGATGAGCAGTTCTTC | CSVDADEQFF
NA | TRBJ2-5 | TRBD2 | TRBV23-1 | TGCGCCAGCAGTCAATGCGGGGGTGTGGTGGAAGAGACCCAGTACTTC | CASSQCGGVVEETQYF
NA | TRBJ2-3 | NA | TRBV28 | TGTGCCAGCAGCCCATCGAGAGGTCGGGAGCCTGAGCGCACAGATACGCAGTATTTT | CASSPSRGREPERTDTQYF
NA | TRBJ2-7 | TRBD1 | TRBV30 | TGTGCCTGGAACGACAGGGAAGGATACGAGCAGTACTTC | CAWNDREGYEQYF
NA | TRBJ2-3 | TRBD2 | TRBV27 | TGTGCCAGCAGTTGGGGGTTGGTAGCGGGAGCTGAGAGCACAGATACGCAGTATTTT | CASSWGLVAGAESTDTQYF
NA | TRBJ2-1 | TRBD2 | TRBV10-3 | TGTGCCATCAGTGAGTCGTGGCTAGCGGGCAATGAGCAGTTCTTC | CAISESWLAGNEQFF
NA | TRBJ2-1 | TRBD2 | TRBV28 | TGTGCCAGCAGTTCTGGACTAGCGGGAGGCCCCGAGTACAATGAGCAGTTCTTC | CASSSGLAGGPEYNEQFF
NA | TRBJ2-7 | TRBD1 | TRBV11-3 | TGTGCCAGCAGCTCTTCCAGGGGGAACGTTTACGAGCAGTACTTC | CASSSSRGNVYEQYF
NA | TRBJ2-7 | TRBD2 | TRBV7-8 | TGTGCCAGCAGCCCCCCCCGGGGTTCGGGGGGAGCCTACGAGCAGTACTTC | CASSPPRGSGGAYEQYF
once | TRBJ2-7 | NA | TRBV5-6 | TGTGCCAGCAGCTTGGCGTATAGTCGCCTAGCCGCCATCTACGAGCAGTACTTC | CASSLAYSRLAAIYEQYF
NA | TRBJ1-5 | NA | TRBV27 | TGTGCCAGCAGTCCACAGTGGGGGGATCAGCCCCAGCATTTT | CASSPQWGDQPQHF
few | TRBJ2-3 | NA | TRBV7-9 | TGTGCCAGCAGCTTATCCCGACAGGATTCTAATAGCACAGATACGCAGTATTTT | CASSLSRQDSNSTDTQYF